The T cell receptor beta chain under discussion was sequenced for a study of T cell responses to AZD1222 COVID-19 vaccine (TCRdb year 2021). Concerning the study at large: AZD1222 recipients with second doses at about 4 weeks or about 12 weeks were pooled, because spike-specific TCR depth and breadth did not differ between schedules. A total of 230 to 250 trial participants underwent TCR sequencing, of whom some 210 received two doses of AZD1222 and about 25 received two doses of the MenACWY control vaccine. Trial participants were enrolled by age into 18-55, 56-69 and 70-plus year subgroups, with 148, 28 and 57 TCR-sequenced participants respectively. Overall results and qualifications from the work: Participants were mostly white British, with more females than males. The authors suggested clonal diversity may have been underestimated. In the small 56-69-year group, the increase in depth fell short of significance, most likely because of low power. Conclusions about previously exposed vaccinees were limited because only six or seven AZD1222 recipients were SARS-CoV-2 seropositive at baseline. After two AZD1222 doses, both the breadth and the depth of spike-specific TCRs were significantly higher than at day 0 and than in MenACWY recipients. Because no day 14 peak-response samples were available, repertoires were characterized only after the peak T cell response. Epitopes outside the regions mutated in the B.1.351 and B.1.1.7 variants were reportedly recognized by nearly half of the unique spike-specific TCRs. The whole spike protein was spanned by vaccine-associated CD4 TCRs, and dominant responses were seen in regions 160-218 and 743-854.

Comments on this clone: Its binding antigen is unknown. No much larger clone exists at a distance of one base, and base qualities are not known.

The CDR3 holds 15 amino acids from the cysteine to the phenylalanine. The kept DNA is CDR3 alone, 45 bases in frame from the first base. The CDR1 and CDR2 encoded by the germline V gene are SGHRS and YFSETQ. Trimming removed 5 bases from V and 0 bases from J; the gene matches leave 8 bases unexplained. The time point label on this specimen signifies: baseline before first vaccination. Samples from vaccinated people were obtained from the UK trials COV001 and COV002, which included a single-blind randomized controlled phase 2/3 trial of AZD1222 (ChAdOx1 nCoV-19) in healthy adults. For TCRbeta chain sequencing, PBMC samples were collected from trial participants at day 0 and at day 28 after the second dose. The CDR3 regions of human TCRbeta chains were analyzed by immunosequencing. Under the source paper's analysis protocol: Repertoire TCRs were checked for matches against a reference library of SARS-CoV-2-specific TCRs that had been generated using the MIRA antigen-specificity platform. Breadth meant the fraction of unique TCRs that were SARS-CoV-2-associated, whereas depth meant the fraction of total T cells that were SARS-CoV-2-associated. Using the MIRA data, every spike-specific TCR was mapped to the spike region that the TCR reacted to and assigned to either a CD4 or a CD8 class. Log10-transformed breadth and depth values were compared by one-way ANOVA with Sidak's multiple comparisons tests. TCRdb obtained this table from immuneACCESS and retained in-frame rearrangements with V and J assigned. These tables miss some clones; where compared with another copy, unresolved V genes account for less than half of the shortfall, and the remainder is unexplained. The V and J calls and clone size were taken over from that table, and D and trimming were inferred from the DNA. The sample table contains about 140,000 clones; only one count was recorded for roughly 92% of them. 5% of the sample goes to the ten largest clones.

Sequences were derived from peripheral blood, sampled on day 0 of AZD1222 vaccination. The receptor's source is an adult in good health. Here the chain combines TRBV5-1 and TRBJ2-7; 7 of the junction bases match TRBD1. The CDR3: CASRLQNRGSYEQYF. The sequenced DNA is TGCGCCAGCAGATTACAAAACAGGGGCTCCTACGAGCAGTACTTC. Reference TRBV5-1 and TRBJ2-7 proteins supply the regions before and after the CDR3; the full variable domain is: KAGVTQTPRYLIKTRGQQVTLSCSPISGHRSVSWYQQTPGQGLQFLFEYFSETQRNKGNFPGRFSGRQFSNSRSEMNVSTLELGDSALYLCASRLQNRGSYEQYFGPGTRLTVT.